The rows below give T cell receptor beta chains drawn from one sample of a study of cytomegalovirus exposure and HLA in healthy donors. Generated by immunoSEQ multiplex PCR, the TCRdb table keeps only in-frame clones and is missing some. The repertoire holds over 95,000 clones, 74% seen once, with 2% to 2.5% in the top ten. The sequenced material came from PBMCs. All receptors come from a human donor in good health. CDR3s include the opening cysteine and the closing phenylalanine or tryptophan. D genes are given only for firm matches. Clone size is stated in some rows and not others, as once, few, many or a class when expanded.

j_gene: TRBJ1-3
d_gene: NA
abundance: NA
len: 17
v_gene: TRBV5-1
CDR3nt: TGCGCCAGCAGCTTGTTCGAATTGGGGGCGCCGGGAAACACCATATATTTT
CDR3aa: CASSLFELGAPGNTIYF

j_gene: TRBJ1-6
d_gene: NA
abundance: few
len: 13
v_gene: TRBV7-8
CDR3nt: TGTGCCAGCAGCTCCAGCCCGGGTTCACCCCTCCACTTT
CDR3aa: CASSSSPGSPLHF

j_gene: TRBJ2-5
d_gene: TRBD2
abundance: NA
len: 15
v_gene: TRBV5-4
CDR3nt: TGTGCCAGCAGCTTGGGGCGGGGGGACGGGGAGACCCAGTACTTC
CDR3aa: CASSLGRGDGETQYF

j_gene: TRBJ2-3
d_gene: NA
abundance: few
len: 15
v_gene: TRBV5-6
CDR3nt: TGTGCCAGCAGCGAAACAGGGGCCGGGGGAGATACGCAGTATTTT
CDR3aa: CASSETGAGGDTQYF

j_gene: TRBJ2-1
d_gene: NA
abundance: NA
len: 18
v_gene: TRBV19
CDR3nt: TGTGCCAGTAGTATAGTTGGGTCCCACTACCCCCCCTACAATGAGCAGTTCTTC
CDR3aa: CASSIVGSHYPPYNEQFF

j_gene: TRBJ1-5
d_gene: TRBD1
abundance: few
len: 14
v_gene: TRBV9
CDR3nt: TGTGCCAGTTCCTCCAGGGGGCGGAATCAGCCCCAGCATTTT
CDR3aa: CASSSRGRNQPQHF

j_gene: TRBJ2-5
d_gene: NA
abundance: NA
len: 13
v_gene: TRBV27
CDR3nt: TGTGCCAGCAGTTTATCGACACAAGAGACCCAGTACTTC
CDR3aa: CASSLSTQETQYF

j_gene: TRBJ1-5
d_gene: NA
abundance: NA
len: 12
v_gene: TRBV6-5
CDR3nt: TGTGCCTCCCGGACAGCCGATCAGCCCCAGCATTTT
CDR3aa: CASRTADQPQHF

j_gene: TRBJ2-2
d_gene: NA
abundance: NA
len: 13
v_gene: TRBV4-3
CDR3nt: TGCGCCAGCAGCCAACTCAAGCGTGGGGAGCTGTTTTTT
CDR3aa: CASSQLKRGELFF

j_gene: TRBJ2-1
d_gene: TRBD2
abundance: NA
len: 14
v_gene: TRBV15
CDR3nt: TGTGCCACGCAACTAGCGGGAGTTGGCAATGAGCAGTTCTTC
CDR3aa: CATQLAGVGNEQFF

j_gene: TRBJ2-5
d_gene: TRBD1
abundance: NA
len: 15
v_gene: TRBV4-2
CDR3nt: TGTGCCAGCAGCCAGCCGGACAGGGGGAGGGAGACCCAGTACTTC
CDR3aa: CASSQPDRGRETQYF

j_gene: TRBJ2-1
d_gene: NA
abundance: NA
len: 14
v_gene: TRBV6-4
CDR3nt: TGTGCCAGCAGTGACTCGATCGAGGGCCTAGAGCAGTTCTTC
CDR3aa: CASSDSIEGLEQFF

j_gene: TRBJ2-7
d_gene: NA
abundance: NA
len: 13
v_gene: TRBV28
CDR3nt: TGTGCCAGCAGCCATCTCACAGAGACCGAGCAGTACTTC
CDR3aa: CASSHLTETEQYF

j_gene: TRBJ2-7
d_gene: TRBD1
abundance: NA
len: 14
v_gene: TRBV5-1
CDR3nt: TGCGCCAGCAGCTTGGTAGCGACAGGGGCCGAGCAGTACTTC
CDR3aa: CASSLVATGAEQYF

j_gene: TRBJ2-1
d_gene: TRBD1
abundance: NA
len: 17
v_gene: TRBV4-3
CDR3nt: TGCGCCAGCAGCCAAGGGACAGGGGGCGCGGTGAGGAATGAGCAGTTCTTC
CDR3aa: CASSQGTGGAVRNEQFF

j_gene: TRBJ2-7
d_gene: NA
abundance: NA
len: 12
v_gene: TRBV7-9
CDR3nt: TGTGCCAGCAGATCAACAGGGTACGAGCAGTGCTTC
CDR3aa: CASRSTGYEQCF

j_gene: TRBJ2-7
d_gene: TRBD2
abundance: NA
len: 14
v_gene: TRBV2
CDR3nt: TGTGCCAGCAGGCGGACTAGCGGGATCCACGAGCAGTACTTC
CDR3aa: CASRRTSGIHEQYF

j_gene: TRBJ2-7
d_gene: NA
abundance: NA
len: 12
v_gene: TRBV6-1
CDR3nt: TGTGCCAGCAGGTTGACAGGCTACGAGCAGTACTTC
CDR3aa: CASRLTGYEQYF